Each of the 4 T cell receptor beta chains below was sequenced from the same sample in a study of cytomegalovirus exposure and HLA in healthy donors. A multiplex PCR was run with 60 Vbeta primers and 13 Jbeta primers. Here immunoSEQ multiplex PCR was the method, and the copy in TCRdb shows in-frame clones only, minus some. The table includes about 120,000 clones, around 75% detected once. The sequenced material came from PBMCs. The source of these receptors is a woman aged 40 to 55 in good health and CMV-seropositive.

V gene TRBV9 combines with J gene TRBJ2-5, with TRBD2 matching over 7 bases. The V and J ends lost 0 bases and 4 bases, in that order; junction bases with no gene match: 12. The CDR3 is 17 residues long. Germline loops: CDR1 SGDLS, CDR2 YYNGEE. The CDR3 region is CASSVGVEMGGGETQYF. CDR3 DNA: TGTGCCAGCAGCGTAGGGGTCGAGATGGGGGGGGGAGAGACCCAGTACTTC.

V usage is TRBV19 and J usage is TRBJ2-6, with D unresolved. The V and J ends lost 4 bases and 0 bases respectively, with 10 bases between them. CDR1 is LNHDA and CDR2 is SQIVND in the germline V gene (reference sequence). This CDR3 has 16 residues. The CDR3 loop reads CASSTRGLSGANVLTF. CDR3 coding DNA: TGTGCCAGTAGTACCCGCGGCCTCTCTGGGGCCAACGTCCTGACTTTC.

The chain has TRBV6-4 and TRBJ2-7; D is perhaps TRBD1 (5 bases). Germline values: CDR1 MRHNA, CDR2 SNTAGT. V was trimmed by 5 bases and J by 2 bases, leaving 10 bases between them. This CDR3 has 13 residues. The CDR3 bases are TGTGCCAGCAGTCCAGGGTGGACCTACGAGCAGTACTTC. Protein sequence: CASSPGWTYEQYF.

The chain has TRBV2 and TRBJ2-7; the match to TRBD1 covers 8 bases. With V trimmed by 6 bases and J by 0 bases, 13 bases remained unmatched. CDR1 is SNHLY and CDR2 is FYNNEI in the germline V gene. This CDR3 has 17 amino acids. CDR3 loop: CASSRSHRGLSSYEQYF. CDR3 nucleotide sequence: TGTGCCAGCAGCCGCTCCCACAGGGGGTTAAGCTCCTACGAGCAGTACTTC.